This T cell receptor beta chain was documented in a study of quantifying T cell responses using KT2 cells. The wider study: RNA was reverse transcribed with TCR alpha and beta constant-region primers.

Germline values: CDR1 LGHDT, CDR2 YNNKEL (reference sequence). This CDR3 is 14 amino acids long. The J segment lost 2 bases and the V segment lost 5 bases, leaving 5 bases of the junction unmatched. An oligo carrying a UMI was ligated to the cDNA 3' end. First-round PCR used four to five cycles and beta primers RC1.1 and RC1.2 covering TRBC1 and TRBC2. Via MiXCR, TCRdb re-called the UMI-ligation and nested PCR reads, giving one row per CDR3 protein. The profile shows about 30,000 distinct CDR3 sequences, 6% to 8% of them singletons. Study-wide points: Detection of KT2 sequences held at the lowest tested level, about one cell per 100,000 PBMC. Counts of KT2 alpha and beta sequences rose linearly with the number of KT2 cells added.

Unfractionated PBMC were spiked with known numbers of KT2 clone cells. Fixed numbers of PBMC received varying amounts of KT2 cells. This clonotype was counted only a few times. Its target is not known. J is TRBJ2-5 and V is TRBV3-1; 7 nucleotides line up with TRBD2. The sample taken for sequencing was PBMCs spiked with cells of the T cell clone KT2. The TCR sequence derives from a human donor. CDR3 residues: CASSEAGRQETQYF. The CDR3 DNA sequence: TGTGCCAGCAGCGAAGCGGGAAGGCAAGAGACCCAGTACTTC.